Each of the 28 T cell receptor beta chains below was sequenced from the same sample in a study of Graves' ophthalmopathy and Graves' hyperthyroidism. From RNA, the CDR3 regions of TCR beta chains were amplified and sequenced. Following a first-round RT-PCR that used HTBI primers, a second-round multiplex PCR was carried out. TCRdb reprocessed the multiplex PCR reads via MiXCR and lists one record per CDR3 protein. The sample has about 740,000 distinct CDR3 sequences, 40% seen once; the top ten hold about 40%. Specimen: peripheral blood. These receptors all stem from an adult man with Graves' ophthalmopathy.

This clonotype was found once. The genes are TRBV20-1 and TRBJ2-7; a weak D match, TRBD1 (6 bases). This CDR3 is 17 amino acids long. Germline loops: CDR1 DFQATT, CDR2 SNEGSKA (reference sequence). Trimming removed 2 bases from V and 0 bases from J, with 20 bases in between. The DNA for the CDR3 is TGCAGTGCTAGAAGTTTCCACCGGGACAAGCTCTCCTACGAGCAGTACTTC. Translating it yields CSARSFHRDKLSYEQYF.

With regard to this clonotype: Since a much larger clone is just one base distant, this may be a read error. Because it lacks the conserved phenylalanine or tryptophan at the end, this CDR3 is likely a read error. The rearrangement uses TRBV19 and TRBJ1-1; D unresolved. Germline lookup yields CDR1 LNHDA and CDR2 SQIVND (reference sequence). V was pared by 7 bases and J by 3 bases, with 12 bases between. This CDR3 spans 13 amino acids. CDR3 in amino acids: CASKVRSDTEAFL. The CDR3 DNA reads TGTGCCAGTAAAGTGCGATCGGACACTGAAGCTTTCTTA.

The rearrangement links TRBV10-3 to TRBJ1-3; TRBD1 aligns across 8 bases. Germline V gene sequence: CDR1 ENHRY, CDR2 SYGVKD. There are 15 residues in the CDR3. V trimming: 10 bases; J trimming: 0 bases; junction bases outside the gene matches: 8. The CDR3 sequence: CASRQTGGSGNTIYF. The CDR3 DNA is TGTGCCAGCAGGCAAACAGGGGGCTCTGGAAACACCATATATTTT.

The genes are TRBV11-1 and TRBJ2-7, with 7 bases matching TRBD1. Germline lookup yields CDR1 SGHAT and CDR2 FQDESV (reference sequence). Losses at the gene ends were 3 bases for V and 2 bases for J; bases not matched to a gene: 7. The CDR3 spans 15 residues. CDR3 nucleotide sequence: TGTGCCAGCAGCTTCCCCGGGACAGCCACCTACGAGCAGTACTTC. Protein product: CASSFPGTATYEQYF.

The chain carries TRBV25-1 and TRBJ2-5; D gene unclear. The CDR3 is 14 amino acids. The germline CDR1 and CDR2 sequences are MGHDK and SYGVNS. V was clipped by 4 bases and J by 5 bases, with 14 bases between them. The CDR3 DNA reads TGTGCCAGCAGTGCCCCGAACCAGGAGGAGACCCAGTACTTC. This translates into CASSAPNQEETQYF.

The genes are TRBV7-3 and TRBJ2-3; 7 nucleotides line up with TRBD2. In germline, CDR1 is SGHTA, CDR2 FQGTGA. The CDR3 spans 15 residues. Germline trimming cut 5 bases from V and 0 bases from J; bases unmatched to any gene: 5. The CDR3, as DNA: TGTGCCAGCAGCCCTAGCGGTGCTAGCACAGATACGCAGTATTTT. This encodes CASSPSGASTDTQYF.

This chain uses TRBV29-1 with TRBJ1-1, with D possibly being TRBD1 (6 bases). Germline loops: CDR1 SQVTM, CDR2 ANQGSEA. With 8 bases removed from V and 2 bases from J, the gap between germline ends came to 15 bases. This CDR3 region has 13 residues. DNA for the CDR3: TGCAGCTCTCGGGCAGGGGTAAACACTGAAGCTTTCTTT. Translating gives CSSRAGVNTEAFF.

The chain has TRBV10-2 and TRBJ1-5; TRBD1 might be the D (5 bases). CDR1 is WSHSY and CDR2 is SAAADI in the germline V gene. The CDR3 contains 14 residues. Trimming shortened V by 0 bases and J by 7 bases, and 10 bases separated the two germline ends. The CDR3 region is CASSESGAGQPQHF. The CDR3 bases are TGCGCCAGCAGTGAGTCAGGGGCGGGCCAGCCCCAGCATTTT.

The chain uses TRBV7-9 and TRBJ1-6; D gene ambiguous. The CDR3 has 14 residues. V was trimmed by 5 bases and J by 10 bases, leaving 15 bases between them. Germline V gene sequence: CDR1 SEHNR, CDR2 FQNEAQ (reference sequence). This chain's CDR3 is CASSPREGGSPLHF. The DNA of the CDR3 is TGTGCCAGCAGCCCGAGAGAGGGAGGATCACCCCTCCACTTT.

This clonotype was seen more than once but under ten times. The chain recombines TRBV7-9 with TRBJ2-2; the match to TRBD2 covers 14 bases. Germline lookup yields CDR1 SEHNR and CDR2 FQNEAQ (reference sequence). V trimming: 2 bases; J trimming: 3 bases; junction bases outside the gene matches: 2. CDR3 length: 17 residues. CDR3 bases: TGTGCCAGCAGCTTAATGGGACTAGCGGGAGACACCGGGGAGCTGTTTTTT. This codes for CASSLMGLAGDTGELFF.

The chain has TRBV7-9 and TRBJ1-6; TRBD1 is a possible D gene (5 bases). In germline, CDR1 is SEHNR, CDR2 FQNEAQ (reference sequence). The CDR3 is made up of 16 amino acids. Trimming cost V 1 base and J 7 bases, with 14 bases left between them. CDR3 sequence reads: CASSLDTGTPNSPLHF. Here the CDR3 DNA reads TGTGCCAGCAGCTTAGACACCGGGACGCCAAATTCACCCCTCCACTTT. Full variable domain (outside the CDR3, taken from reference TRBV7-9 and TRBJ1-6): DTGVSQNPRHKITKRGQNVTFRCDPISEHNRLYWYRQTLGQGPEFLTYFQNEAQLEKSRLLSDRFSAERPKGSFSTLEIQRTEQGDSAMYLCASSLDTGTPNSPLHFGNGTRLTVT.

In this sample, this clonotype turned up a few times. The junction shows a germline mismatch at one end, possibly a read error. The chain combines TRBV5-1 with TRBJ2-2; no firm D call. The CDR3 has 13 amino acids. The germline CDR1 and CDR2 sequences are SGHRS and YFSETQ. CDR3 DNA: TGTGCCAGCAGCTTGTTGATGTTCGGGGAGCTGTTTTTT. Its translation is CASSLLMFGELFF.

In this sample, this clonotype turned up many times. The CDR3 here is CASSPRVSSGANVLTF. CDR3 DNA: TGTGCCAGCAGCCCCCGCGTGAGCTCTGGGGCCAACGTCCTGACTTTC. The chain has TRBV11-2 and TRBJ2-6, with D uncertain. Germline V gene lookup returns CDR1 SGHAT and CDR2 FQNNGV. With 5 bases removed from V and 0 bases from J, the gap between germline ends came to 11 bases. This CDR3 spans 16 amino acids. Combining the CDR3 with reference TRBV11-2 and TRBJ2-6 gives the whole variable domain EAGVAQSPRYKIIEKRQSVAFWCNPISGHATLYWYQQILGQGPKLLIQFQNNGVVDDSQLPKDRFSAERLKGVDSTLKIQPAKLEDSAVYLCASSPRVSSGANVLTFGAGSRLTVL.

A few counts support this clonotype. The chain combines TRBV7-9 with TRBJ1-2; D not resolved. V was shortened by 0 bases and J by 4 bases, with 6 bases between the two germline ends. Germline lookup yields CDR1 SEHNR and CDR2 FQNEAQ (reference sequence). The CDR3 is made up of 13 amino acids. The CDR3 is CASSLAESYGYTF. CDR3 nucleotides: TGTGCCAGCAGCTTAGCAGAAAGCTATGGCTACACCTTC.

In this sample, this clonotype turned up many times. V and J are TRBV9 and TRBJ2-5; D is undetermined. The germline CDR1 and CDR2 sequences are SGDLS and YYNGEE. Trimming left V 4 bases short and J 4 bases short, with 20 bases between. The CDR3 spans 16 residues. The CDR3 DNA sequence: TGTGCCAGCAGCCCCTCGAACTTGCAGGCAGGAGAGACCCAGTACTTC. Translation: CASSPSNLQAGETQYF.

This clonotype was detected once. V is TRBV6-5 and J is TRBJ1-1; 7 bases are a match to TRBD1. V shed 0 bases, J shed 3 bases, and the junction held 13 bases outside the gene matches. CDR1 is MNHEY, CDR2 SVGAGI, per germline. The CDR3 covers 18 residues. The CDR3 spells CASSYSRPGTASHTEAFF. The CDR3 coding sequence is TGTGCCAGCAGTTACTCACGACCTGGGACAGCCTCCCACACTGAAGCTTTCTTT.

The chain combines TRBV20-1 with TRBJ2-7; perhaps TRBD2 as D (7 bases). Trimming cost V 5 bases and J 6 bases, with 17 bases left between them. CDR1 is DFQATT and CDR2 is SNEGSKA in the germline V gene (reference sequence). The CDR3 contains 13 residues. In DNA, the CDR3 is TGCAGTGCTGACTCCCCGCGGGGGCGCGAGCAGTACTTC. It codes for CSADSPRGREQYF.

This clonotype appeared many times. The J gene is TRBJ2-6, the V gene TRBV7-9; D is ambiguous. V was pared by 5 bases and J by 2 bases, with 10 bases between. Germline V gene data show CDR1 as SEHNR and CDR2 as FQNEAQ (reference sequence). The CDR3 covers 15 residues. The CDR3 DNA reads as TGTGCCAGCAGCGGTAGGGTGACTGGGGCCAACGTCCTGACTTTC. Amino acids: CASSGRVTGANVLTF.

The chain recombines TRBV25-1 with TRBJ1-4, with D perhaps TRBD1 (5 bases). Germline lookup yields CDR1 MGHDK and CDR2 SYGVNS. The CDR3 runs to 14 residues. V was pared by 8 bases and J by 3 bases, with 13 bases between. The CDR3 bases are TGTGCCAGCTCACCACTGGGGCCTAATGAAAAACTGTTTTTT. This codes for CASSPLGPNEKLFF. The full variable domain, rest sourced from reference TRBV25-1 and TRBJ1-4, is EADIYQTPRYLVIGTGKKITLECSQTMGHDKMYWYQQDPGMELHLIHYSYGVNSTEKGDLSSESTVSRIRTEHFPLTLESARPSHTSQYLCASSPLGPNEKLFFGSGTQLSVL.

Comment on this clonotype: A much more abundant neighbour one base away suggests this may be a read error. The CDR3 here is CASSLTLGTGGELFF. The CDR3 region has the DNA TGTGCCAGCAGCTTGACTCTCGGGACAGGGGGGGAGCTGTTTTTT. The V call is TRBV11-2, the J call TRBJ2-2; TRBD1 matches at 9 bases. The CDR3 totals 15 residues. CDR1 and CDR2 from the germline V gene are SGHAT and FQNNGV. V gave up 3 bases and J gave up 8 bases; unmatched junction bases: 7.

J is TRBJ1-1 and V is TRBV7-9, with unresolved D. The CDR3 loop spans 13 amino acids. V lost 1 base, J lost 4 bases, and 7 bases lay in between. Germline V gene sequence: CDR1 SEHNR, CDR2 FQNEAQ (reference sequence). The CDR3 loop is CASSLDTLTEAFF. The DNA of the CDR3 is TGTGCCAGCAGCTTAGATACTCTCACTGAAGCTTTCTTT.

The rearrangement joins TRBV25-1 to TRBJ1-1; TRBD1 is a possible D gene (5 bases). Trimming shortened V by 6 bases and J by 2 bases, and 19 bases separated the two germline ends. The CDR3 has 16 amino acids. CDR1 is MGHDK and CDR2 is SYGVNS in the germline V gene. The CDR3 sequence: CASSLEWQGVNTEAFF. CDR3 in DNA: TGTGCCAGCAGCTTAGAATGGCAGGGCGTTAACACTGAAGCTTTCTTT.

The V and J genes are TRBV14 and TRBJ1-1, with D perhaps TRBD1 (5 bases). Germline CDR1 SGHDN, CDR2 FVKESK. The CDR3 contains 14 residues. V was cut by 1 base and J by 4 bases, with 10 bases left in between. This CDR3 is CASSQAGSGTEAFF. The CDR3 coding sequence is TGTGCCAGCAGCCAAGCAGGGTCGGGCACTGAAGCTTTCTTT.

This clonotype was counted at least ten times. The rearrangement joins TRBV7-9 to TRBJ1-5; 7 bases fit TRBD1. Per the germline V gene, CDR1 is SEHNR and CDR2 is FQNEAQ (reference sequence). V shed 3 bases and J 2 bases; nucleotides not matched to a gene: 7. The CDR3 covers 16 residues. In DNA, the CDR3 is TGTGCCAGCAGCTTCGTAGGGGGCGCAGGCAATCAGCCCCAGCATTTT. Its protein is CASSFVGGAGNQPQHF. Full variable domain (rest looked up from reference TRBV7-9 and TRBJ1-5): DTGVSQNPRHKITKRGQNVTFRCDPISEHNRLYWYRQTLGQGPEFLTYFQNEAQLEKSRLLSDRFSAERPKGSFSTLEIQRTEQGDSAMYLCASSFVGGAGNQPQHFGDGTRLSIL.

The table lists this clonotype with a few counts. The chain recombines TRBV20-1 with TRBJ2-7, with 7 positions matching TRBD1. The V and J ends lost 2 bases and 2 bases, in that order; junction bases with no gene match: 12. The CDR3 is made up of 16 amino acids. CDR1 and CDR2 from the germline V gene are DFQATT and SNEGSKA (reference sequence). CDR3 DNA: TGCAGTGCTAGACCCCACACAGGGGATGACCCCTACGAGCAGTACTTC. Its translation: CSARPHTGDDPYEQYF.

J is TRBJ1-2 and V is TRBV10-3; D may be TRBD1 (5 bases). This CDR3 has 13 amino acids. The V end was cut by 10 bases, the J end by 2 bases, with 14 bases between. Germline V gene data show CDR1 as ENHRY and CDR2 as SYGVKD. The DNA of the CDR3 is TGTGCCAGCACCTCAAGGGGCAACTATGGCTACACCTTC. Its translation: CASTSRGNYGYTF.

This clonotype was observed at least ten times. The chain has TRBV29-1 and TRBJ1-4; weak D call: TRBD1 (5 bases). CDR1 SQVTM and CDR2 ANQGSEA come from the germline V gene. The germline V and J ends were trimmed by 3 bases and 0 bases, with 23 bases remaining between them. The CDR3 totals 19 residues. CDR3 sequence reads: CSVEANGGSGNATNEKLFF. As DNA, the CDR3 is TGCAGCGTTGAGGCCAACGGGGGTTCGGGGAATGCAACTAATGAAAAACTGTTTTTT.

This clonotype was counted only a few times. The chain recombines TRBV5-1 with TRBJ2-5; perhaps TRBD1 as D (6 bases). V dropped 4 bases and J dropped 4 bases, with 11 bases sitting between them. CDR1 is SGHRS, CDR2 YFSETQ, per germline. The CDR3 is made up of 13 amino acids. The CDR3 loop reads CASSLDRLETQYF. The CDR3, as DNA: TGCGCCAGCAGCCTAGACAGGCTAGAGACCCAGTACTTC.